Sequencing of this T cell receptor (beta chain) was carried out in a study of blood T cell repertoires in COVID-19. This clone was counted a single time. CDR3 size: 12 residues. In germline, CDR1 is MDHEN, CDR2 SYDVKM. Trimming pared 5 bases from V and 9 bases from J, leaving 11 bases between. Methods used by the authors: Estimation of nucleated cell counts relied on the amplification of reference gene primers. The method was immunoSEQ multiplex PCR; TCRdb's version includes in-frame clones alone and lacks a portion of them. That table gives V, J and clone size, and the DNA gave D and trimming. The sample has 200,000 to 250,000 clones, just under 90% seen once; the top ten hold about 0.95%.

The sample comprised PBMCs or T cells enriched from blood (not recorded which). This TCR was sampled from a man aged 45-60 years who had been exposed to COVID-19. The V gene is TRBV28, the J gene TRBJ1-5, with unresolved D. The CDR3 loop reads CASSTSGWPQHF. DNA for the CDR3: TGTGCCAGCAGTACCTCCGGGTGGCCCCAGCATTTT.